Listed below are T cell receptor beta chains from one sample, sequenced in a study of blood T cell repertoires in COVID-19. Using immunoSEQ multiplex PCR, the repertoire was profiled, and TCRdb retains in-frame clones only, with some absent. Among around 130,000 clones listed, 70% to 85% were seen once. Sequenced sample: peripheral blood. Receptors originate from a woman older than 75 with acute or convalescent COVID-19. CDR3s include the opening cysteine and the closing phenylalanine or tryptophan. The order of the fields is J gene, V gene, clone size, D gene, CDR3 DNA, CDR3 protein. The D gene is left open where the match is weak. For some rows the clone size is stated as once, few or many, or as a class when expanded; others skip it.

j_call: TRBJ1-2
v_call: TRBV5-1
clone_size: NA
d_call: NA
cdr3_nt: TGCGCCAGCAGCTTGGTATTGGGGGCTGCCTATGGCTACACCTTC
cdr3_aa: CASSLVLGAAYGYTF

j_call: TRBJ2-2
v_call: TRBV2
clone_size: NA
d_call: NA
cdr3_nt: TGTGCCAGCAGTGAAGTGAACGAGGGGGAGCTGTTTTTT
cdr3_aa: CASSEVNEGELFF

j_call: TRBJ1-4
v_call: TRBV6-5
clone_size: NA
d_call: NA
cdr3_nt: TGTGCCAGCAGTTACCGGGATAATGAAAAACTGTTTTTT
cdr3_aa: CASSYRDNEKLFF

j_call: TRBJ2-5
v_call: TRBV20-1
clone_size: NA
d_call: NA
cdr3_nt: TGCAGTGCTAGCCAGCAAGAGACCCAGTACTTC
cdr3_aa: CSASQQETQYF

j_call: TRBJ1-5
v_call: TRBV28
clone_size: once
d_call: TRBD1
cdr3_nt: TGTGCCAGCAGTTCCGGGGGGCAGGGGGCTGCTCAGCCCCAGCATTTT
cdr3_aa: CASSSGGQGAAQPQHF

j_call: TRBJ2-1
v_call: TRBV11-2
clone_size: NA
d_call: NA
cdr3_nt: TGTGCCAGCAGCTTAGACAGGCCCGGGGATGAGCAGTTCTTC
cdr3_aa: CASSLDRPGDEQFF

j_call: TRBJ2-1
v_call: TRBV7-6
clone_size: NA
d_call: NA
cdr3_nt: TGTGCCAGCAGCTCCCGGTTCGGGGGACCTCATGAGCAGTTCTTC
cdr3_aa: CASSSRFGGPHEQFF

j_call: TRBJ1-3
v_call: TRBV10-3
clone_size: once
d_call: TRBD1
cdr3_nt: TGTGCCATCAGTGGTACAGGGGCCATCTCTGGAAACACCATATATTTT
cdr3_aa: CAISGTGAISGNTIYF

j_call: TRBJ2-1
v_call: TRBV20-1
clone_size: NA
d_call: NA
cdr3_nt: TGCAGTGCTCGGAGAGACAATGAGCAGTTCTTC
cdr3_aa: CSARRDNEQFF

j_call: TRBJ1-4
v_call: TRBV19
clone_size: NA
d_call: NA
cdr3_nt: TGTGCCAGTAGTACCCCAGGATTCGTGGGCGAAAAACTGTTTTTT
cdr3_aa: CASSTPGFVGEKLFF

j_call: TRBJ2-5
v_call: TRBV7-9
clone_size: NA
d_call: TRBD2
cdr3_nt: TGTGCCAGCCGGCCGGGATTGACTAGCGTCTGGGAGACCCAGTACTTC
cdr3_aa: CASRPGLTSVWETQYF

j_call: TRBJ2-5
v_call: TRBV12-3/TRBV12-4
clone_size: NA
d_call: NA
cdr3_nt: TGTGCCAGCAGTTTAGGCAGGGCAGAGACCCAGTACTTC
cdr3_aa: CASSLGRAETQYF

j_call: TRBJ2-3
v_call: TRBV19
clone_size: NA
d_call: TRBD1
cdr3_nt: TGTGCCAGTAGCATGGTGGACAGGGGATCAGATACGCAGTATTTT
cdr3_aa: CASSMVDRGSDTQYF

j_call: TRBJ2-1
v_call: TRBV18
clone_size: NA
d_call: NA
cdr3_nt: TGTGCCAGCTCCCTAGAACCCTACAATGAGCAGTTCTTC
cdr3_aa: CASSLEPYNEQFF

j_call: TRBJ2-7
v_call: TRBV20-1
clone_size: NA
d_call: NA
cdr3_nt: TGCAGTGCTAGAGGAACGGACGAGCAGTACTTC
cdr3_aa: CSARGTDEQYF

j_call: TRBJ1-1
v_call: TRBV13
clone_size: NA
d_call: NA
cdr3_nt: TGTGCCAGCAGCTTACGGAACACTGAAGCTTTCTTT
cdr3_aa: CASSLRNTEAFF

j_call: TRBJ1-1
v_call: TRBV12-3/TRBV12-4
clone_size: once
d_call: NA
cdr3_nt: TGTGCCAGCGATCGGCGGCAGAACACTGAAGCTTTCTTT
cdr3_aa: CASDRRQNTEAFF

j_call: TRBJ2-1
v_call: TRBV6-5
clone_size: NA
d_call: NA
cdr3_nt: TGTGCCAGCAGTTACTCGCCACAGGGCGGCAATGAGCAGTTCTTC
cdr3_aa: CASSYSPQGGNEQFF

j_call: TRBJ1-2
v_call: TRBV7-8
clone_size: NA
d_call: NA
cdr3_nt: TGTGCCAGCAGCTTAGCGGGGGCCACCTCCGCTAACTATGGCTACACCTTC
cdr3_aa: CASSLAGATSANYGYTF

j_call: TRBJ1-1
v_call: TRBV11-3
clone_size: NA
d_call: TRBD1
cdr3_nt: TGTGCCAGCAGCCCAGGGGCGACAGGGCCAGGAAACACTGAAGCTTTCTTT
cdr3_aa: CASSPGATGPGNTEAFF

j_call: TRBJ2-5
v_call: TRBV14
clone_size: NA
d_call: TRBD2
cdr3_nt: TGTGCCAGCAGCCAAATAACCGGCGGGAGGGAGACCCAGTACTTC
cdr3_aa: CASSQITGGRETQYF

j_call: TRBJ2-1
v_call: TRBV11-2
clone_size: NA
d_call: NA
cdr3_nt: TGTGCCAGCAGCCAGGGAGGACCTAATGAGCAGTTCTTC
cdr3_aa: CASSQGGPNEQFF

j_call: TRBJ2-5
v_call: TRBV7-9
clone_size: NA
d_call: NA
cdr3_nt: TGTGCCAGCAGCTTAGCGGGCTGGGCGCCGGAACAAGAGACCCAGTACTTC
cdr3_aa: CASSLAGWAPEQETQYF

j_call: TRBJ1-5
v_call: TRBV19
clone_size: NA
d_call: NA
cdr3_nt: TGTGCCAGTCAAAGGGGGGACTATAATCAGCCCCAGCATTTT
cdr3_aa: CASQRGDYNQPQHF

j_call: TRBJ1-1
v_call: TRBV5-4
clone_size: NA
d_call: NA
cdr3_nt: TGTGCCAGCAGCTTGTGGCAGAACACTGAAGCTTTCTTT
cdr3_aa: CASSLWQNTEAFF

j_call: TRBJ1-1
v_call: TRBV6-2/TRBV6-3
clone_size: NA
d_call: NA
cdr3_nt: TGTGCCAGCAGTTACTCGCGGGGGCAGGTGAACACTGAAGCTTTCTTT
cdr3_aa: CASSYSRGQVNTEAFF

j_call: TRBJ2-7
v_call: TRBV7-9
clone_size: once
d_call: TRBD2
cdr3_nt: TGTGCCAGCAGCCCGCTGGGACTAGCGGGGGACCACGAGCAGTACTTC
cdr3_aa: CASSPLGLAGDHEQYF

j_call: TRBJ2-1
v_call: TRBV5-1
clone_size: few
d_call: TRBD2
cdr3_nt: TGCGCCAGCACCATTCTAGCGGGGGGGCAGGGTGAGCAGTTCTTC
cdr3_aa: CASTILAGGQGEQFF

j_call: TRBJ2-2
v_call: TRBV6-2/TRBV6-3
clone_size: NA
d_call: TRBD2
cdr3_nt: TGTGCCAGCAGTTACGGGACAGGAGGACTAGCGGAGACCGGGGAGCTGTTTTTT
cdr3_aa: CASSYGTGGLAETGELFF

j_call: TRBJ1-2
v_call: TRBV3-1/TRBV3-2
clone_size: NA
d_call: NA
cdr3_nt: TGTGCCAGCAGCCAAGAAGGGGTGGGCGGTGGCTACACCTTC
cdr3_aa: CASSQEGVGGGYTF

j_call: TRBJ1-2
v_call: TRBV7-6
clone_size: few
d_call: TRBD1
cdr3_nt: TGTGCCAGCAGCCCCCGGACAGGGTTCGGCTATGGCTACACCTTC
cdr3_aa: CASSPRTGFGYGYTF

j_call: TRBJ1-3
v_call: TRBV4-1
clone_size: NA
d_call: NA
cdr3_nt: TGCGCCAGCAGCCAAGATATAGCGATATCTGGAAACACCATATATTTT
cdr3_aa: CASSQDIAISGNTIYF

j_call: TRBJ1-1
v_call: TRBV19
clone_size: NA
d_call: NA
cdr3_nt: TGTGCCAGTAGCAGGCCCCAAGGGTTTGGGGCGACTGAAGCTTTCTTT
cdr3_aa: CASSRPQGFGATEAFF

j_call: TRBJ2-7
v_call: TRBV10-3
clone_size: NA
d_call: TRBD2
cdr3_nt: TGTGCCATCAGTGAGTCTGGCGGGAGGTCTTCCTACGAGCAGTACTTC
cdr3_aa: CAISESGGRSSYEQYF

j_call: TRBJ1-6
v_call: TRBV6-2/TRBV6-3
clone_size: NA
d_call: NA
cdr3_nt: TGTGCCAGCAGTCTTGACATGGCCGATTCACCCCTCCACTTT
cdr3_aa: CASSLDMADSPLHF

j_call: TRBJ1-3
v_call: TRBV7-2
clone_size: NA
d_call: NA
cdr3_nt: TGTGCCAGCAGCTTAGGCCCGGGTAGGGGGAGCACCATATATTTT
cdr3_aa: CASSLGPGRGSTIYF

j_call: TRBJ2-1
v_call: TRBV14
clone_size: NA
d_call: NA
cdr3_nt: TGTGCCAGCAGCCATCGGGGCTCCTACAATGAGCAGTTCTTC
cdr3_aa: CASSHRGSYNEQFF

j_call: TRBJ1-2
v_call: TRBV28
clone_size: NA
d_call: TRBD1
cdr3_nt: TGTGCCAGCAGTTTAGCAGGGGGAAATGGCTACACCTTC
cdr3_aa: CASSLAGGNGYTF

j_call: TRBJ1-2
v_call: TRBV7-8
clone_size: NA
d_call: TRBD1
cdr3_nt: TGTGCCAGCAGCTTCGACAGGGCCTATGGCTACACCTTC
cdr3_aa: CASSFDRAYGYTF

j_call: TRBJ1-2
v_call: TRBV5-1
clone_size: NA
d_call: TRBD1
cdr3_nt: TGCGCCAGCAGACGCCAGGGGGAGCAATATTATGGCTACACCTTC
cdr3_aa: CASRRQGEQYYGYTF

j_call: TRBJ1-2
v_call: TRBV28
clone_size: NA
d_call: NA
cdr3_nt: TGTGCCAGCAGTTTATTGGGCAGGATTTCAACCTATGGCTACACCTTC
cdr3_aa: CASSLLGRISTYGYTF

j_call: TRBJ2-7
v_call: TRBV18
clone_size: few
d_call: NA
cdr3_nt: TGTGCCAGCTCACGTGGGGGGGGGCATCTCGAGCAGTACTTC
cdr3_aa: CASSRGGGHLEQYF

j_call: TRBJ1-3
v_call: TRBV19
clone_size: NA
d_call: TRBD1
cdr3_nt: TGTGCCAGTAGTAACCGACAGGGGGCCGGAAACACCATATATTTT
cdr3_aa: CASSNRQGAGNTIYF

j_call: TRBJ1-5
v_call: TRBV2
clone_size: NA
d_call: TRBD1
cdr3_nt: TGTGCCAGCAGTGACTGGGACAGGGTTCAGCCCCAGCATTTT
cdr3_aa: CASSDWDRVQPQHF

j_call: TRBJ1-2
v_call: TRBV14
clone_size: NA
d_call: TRBD1
cdr3_nt: TGTGCCAGCAGCCAGAGGGGGCTGCGGTATGGCTACACCTTC
cdr3_aa: CASSQRGLRYGYTF